This T cell receptor (beta chain) emerged from a study of blood T cell repertoires in COVID-19. CDR1 is SGHTA, CDR2 FQGTGA, per germline. There are 17 residues in the CDR3. Trimming cost V 4 bases and J 0 bases, with 16 bases left between them. Participants had their cohort set by participant-reported clinical history. Generated by immunoSEQ multiplex PCR, the TCRdb table keeps only in-frame clones and is missing some. The table shows approximately 300,000 clones, with 92% occurring only once. This clonotype was obtained from a woman between 25 and 40 years old who had recovered from COVID-19. The material sequenced was PBMCs or T cells enriched from blood (not recorded which). The rearrangement joins TRBV7-3 to TRBJ1-5; maybe TRBD1 (6 bases). CDR3 amino acids: CASSCIRDTYSNQPQHF. The CDR3 bases are TGTGCCAGCAGCTGTATCCGGGACACCTATAGCAATCAGCCCCAGCATTTT.